The clone carrying this T cell receptor beta chain was counted a few times. With 0 bases removed from V and 11 bases from J, the gap between germline ends came to 10 bases. The CDR3 is made up of 12 amino acids. The germline CDR1 and CDR2 sequences are SGHTA and FQGNSA. Original data processing: Amplification of reference gene primers was used by the study to estimate nucleated cell counts. Data came from immunoSEQ multiplex PCR; TCRdb stores just in-frame clones and leaves some out. V and J calls and clone size are as listed in that table; D and trimming were resolved from the DNA. Counted here are 300,000 to 350,000 clones, around nine tenths occurring once; the ten biggest clones make up roughly 3%. The data were taken from a study of blood T cell repertoires in COVID-19. At the level of the study: COVID-19 samples collected from the United States, Italy and Spain covered acute and convalescent phases.

The chain has TRBV7-2 and TRBJ1-1; D perhaps matches TRBD1 (5 bases). The sample consisted of peripheral blood. The origin of this receptor is a woman aged 18 to 35 who had recovered from COVID-19. CDR3 nucleotide sequence: TGTGCCAGCAGCTTAGCCGGGGGAAGGGCTTTCTTT. This sequence encodes CASSLAGGRAFF. Variable domain in full (rest from reference TRBV7-2 and TRBJ1-1): GAGVSQSPSNKVTEKGKDVELRCDPISGHTALYWYRQSLGQGLEFLIYFQGNSAPDKSGLPSDRFSAERTGGSVSTLTIQRTQQEDSAVYLCASSLAGGRAFFGQGTRLTVV.